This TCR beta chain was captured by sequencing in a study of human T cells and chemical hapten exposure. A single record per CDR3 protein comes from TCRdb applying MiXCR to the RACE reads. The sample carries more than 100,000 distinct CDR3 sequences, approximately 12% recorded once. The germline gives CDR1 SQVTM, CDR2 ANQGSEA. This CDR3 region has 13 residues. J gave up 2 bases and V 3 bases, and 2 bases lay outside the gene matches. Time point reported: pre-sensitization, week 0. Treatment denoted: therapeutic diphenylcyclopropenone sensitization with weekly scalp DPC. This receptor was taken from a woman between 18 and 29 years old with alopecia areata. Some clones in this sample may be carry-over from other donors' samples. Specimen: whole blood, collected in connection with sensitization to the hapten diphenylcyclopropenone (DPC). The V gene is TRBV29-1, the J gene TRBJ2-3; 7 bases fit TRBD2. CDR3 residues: CSVEAGDTDTQYF. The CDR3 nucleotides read TGCAGCGTTGAGGCGGGGGACACAGATACGCAGTATTTT.